The 11 T cell receptor beta chains listed next were all sequenced from one sample in a study of cytomegalovirus exposure and HLA in healthy donors. With 60 Vbeta and 13 Jbeta primers, the PCR was carried out. Data came from immunoSEQ multiplex PCR; TCRdb stores just in-frame clones and leaves some out. The table records around 67,000 clones, 65% to 70% of them present only once. Material for sequencing was PBMCs. The source is a woman aged 25-40 years in good health and CMV-seronegative.

V gene TRBV6-5 combines with J gene TRBJ1-5, with D possibly TRBD1 on 5 matching bases. The germline V and J ends were trimmed by 4 bases and 8 bases, with 9 bases remaining between them. The CDR3 is 12 residues long. From germline, CDR1 is MNHEY and CDR2 SVGAGI. CDR3: CASSLTVKPQHF. Written as DNA, the CDR3 is TGTGCCAGCAGTTTGACAGTTAAGCCCCAGCATTTT.

This clone was detected once. The CDR3 bases are TGTGCCAGCAGCCCCGGGACAGGGGGAGTCGGTTCCGAAGCTTTCTTT. Protein sequence: CASSPGTGGVGSEAFF. This chain joins TRBV5-5 and TRBJ1-1, with TRBD1 matching over 11 bases. Trimming removed 4 bases from V and 8 bases from J; junction bases left unmatched: 13. Germline CDR1 SGHKS, CDR2 YYEKEE (reference sequence). This CDR3 comprises 16 residues.

This clone was detected a few times. V gene TRBV2 combines with J gene TRBJ1-4; TRBD1 aligns across 8 bases. CDR3 size: 14 residues. Germline trimming cut 6 bases from V and 8 bases from J; bases unmatched to any gene: 8. The germline gives CDR1 SNHLY, CDR2 FYNNEI. The CDR3, as DNA: TGTGCCAGCAGCAGGACAGGGAGGAGGGAAAAACTGTTTTTT. This gives the protein CASSRTGRREKLFF.

This clone was seen a single time. This chain joins TRBV4-3 and TRBJ2-3, with D unclear. CDR1 LGHNA and CDR2 YSLEER come from the germline V gene. CDR3 size: 13 residues. V gave up 5 bases and J gave up 4 bases, with 10 bases separating them. CDR3 in amino acids: CASSLNGPDTQYF. The DNA of the CDR3 is TGCGCCAGCAGCTTAAATGGGCCAGATACGCAGTATTTT.

This clone has a handful of counts. The chain recombines TRBV7-7 with TRBJ2-2, with no clear D. Trimming took off 4 bases at V and 7 bases at J, with 7 bases between the two ends. CDR1 and CDR2 from the germline V gene are SSHAT and FNYEAQ (reference sequence). The CDR3 extends over 12 amino acids. The CDR3 spells CASSYANGELFF. CDR3 bases: TGTGCCAGCAGCTACGCGAACGGGGAGCTGTTTTTT.

This clone was found a few times. The chain links TRBV6-1 to TRBJ1-3; a possible D gene is TRBD1 (5 bases). The CDR3 length is 13 residues. V was trimmed by 7 bases and J by 8 bases, leaving 15 bases between them. Germline CDR1 reads MNHNS; CDR2 reads SASEGT. This CDR3 is CASTLGPRDTIYF. The DNA for the CDR3 is TGTGCCAGCACCCTCGGCCCCAGGGACACCATATATTTT.

The chain has TRBV12-5 and TRBJ1-1; the D is unclear. The germline V gene has CDR1 LGHNT and CDR2 FRNRAP. The CDR3 has 13 residues. The V end lost 5 bases, the J end lost 0 bases, and 7 bases lay between the germline ends. The CDR3 sequence is CASGREMNTEAFF. CDR3 nucleotide sequence: TGTGCTAGTGGTCGGGAAATGAACACTGAAGCTTTCTTT.

This rearrangement joins TRBV4-2 to TRBJ1-6; TRBD1 matches at 7 bases. This CDR3 has 18 amino acids. Germline CDR1 LGHNA, CDR2 YNFKEQ. V gave up 4 bases and J gave up 0 bases; unmatched junction bases: 9. For the CDR3, the DNA is TGTGCCAGCAGCCCCGGACAGGCCGGGAGCTCCTATAATTCACCCCTCCACTTT. Its translation: CASSPGQAGSSYNSPLHF.

In nucleotides, the CDR3 is TGTGCCAGCAGTCATGGGGGGTTTGAGCAGTTCTTC. This codes for CASSHGGFEQFF. The J gene is TRBJ2-1, the V gene TRBV28; the D gene is possibly TRBD2 (6 bases). Deletions cut 5 bases from V and 9 bases from J, with 11 bases between. CDR1 is MDHEN and CDR2 is SYDVKM in the germline V gene. The CDR3 is 12 residues long. Complete variable domain (other parts from reference TRBV28 and TRBJ2-1): DVKVTQSSRYLVKRTGEKVFLECVQDMDHENMFWYRQDPGLGLRLIYFSYDVKMKEKGDIPEGYSVSREKKERFSLILESASTNQTSMYLCASSHGGFEQFFGPGTRLTVL.

V gene TRBV6-5 combines with J gene TRBJ1-1; D remains unclear. The CDR3 is 13 residues long. Trimming pared 2 bases from V and 11 bases from J, leaving 15 bases between. CDR1 and CDR2 (germline): MNHEY, SVGAGI. CDR3 nucleotide sequence: TGTGCCAGCAGTTACACCCCGGGATCAGAGGCTTTCTTT. Amino acid sequence: CASSYTPGSEAFF.

As for this clone: The same CDR3 can be traced to other DNA sequences in this sample. CDR3 region: CASSSRGGINQPQHF. CDR3 sequence (DNA): TGCGCCAGCAGCTCCCGTGGGGGCATAAACCAGCCCCAGCATTTT. The chain recombines TRBV4-1 with TRBJ1-5; the D gene is possibly TRBD1 (6 bases). The CDR3 runs to 15 residues. The germline V and J ends were trimmed by 5 bases and 7 bases, with 18 bases remaining between them. Germline CDR1 MGHRA, CDR2 YSYEKL.